A single sample is the source of the 20 T cell receptor beta chains below, sequenced in a study of cytomegalovirus exposure and HLA in healthy donors (dated by TCRdb to 2016 to 2017). Receptor amplification or capture employed the immunoSEQ multiplex PCR assay. For the multiplex PCR, a mixture combining 60 forward primers for TCR Vbeta segments and 13 reverse primers for TCR Jbeta segments was used. TCRdb took this table from immuneACCESS and kept in-frame rearrangements with V and J called. Such tables lack part of the clones; where checked against another copy, unresolved V genes explain under half of the gap, and the rest is unexplained. Recorded for this sample are nearly 110,000 clones; under 80% of them occurred a single time. Of the sample, roughly 6.5% falls within the top ten clones. Sample: PBMCs. The origin of the receptors is a woman in her forties or fifties in good health and CMV-seropositive.

The rearrangement uses TRBV18 and TRBJ1-6; D is unclear. Per germline, CDR1 KGHSH and CDR2 LQKENI. The CDR3 has 16 amino acids. V was pared by 0 bases and J by 9 bases, with 15 bases between. CDR3 sequence: CASSPPNSGMSSPLHF. CDR3 sequence (DNA): TGTGCCAGCTCACCACCGAACTCCGGGATGAGTTCACCCCTCCACTTT.

The CDR3 nucleotides are TGTGCCAGCAGACGAAACGCGGGGGATTCACCCCTCCACTTT. This translates into CASRRNAGDSPLHF. The chain has TRBV28 and TRBJ1-6; possibly TRBD1 for D (5 bases). V lost 6 bases and J 8 bases, leaving 14 bases between the germline ends. The CDR3 is 14 residues long. The germline CDR1 and CDR2 sequences are MDHEN and SYDVKM.

Only a few counts were recorded for this clone. This chain joins TRBV28 and TRBJ2-3, with a possible D match to TRBD1 (5 bases). The V and J ends lost 1 base and 1 base respectively, with 9 bases between them. The CDR3 contains 15 residues. Germline CDR1 MDHEN, CDR2 SYDVKM. CDR3 in amino acids: CASSLLARGTDTQYF. The CDR3 DNA reads as TGTGCCAGCAGTTTATTAGCCAGGGGCACAGATACGCAGTATTTT.

The chain joins TRBV5-8 to TRBJ2-7; TRBD1 matches at 11 bases. Germline CDR1 is SGHTS and CDR2 is YDEGEE. Losses at the gene ends were 4 bases for V and 4 bases for J; bases not matched to a gene: 7. This CDR3 region has 15 residues. The CDR3 nucleotides read TGTGCCAGCAGCCCCGGGACAGGGGGATTTTACGAGCAGTACTTC. Translating gives CASSPGTGGFYEQYF.

V usage is TRBV15 and J usage is TRBJ2-5; perhaps TRBD2 as D (5 bases). Trimming removed 0 bases from V and 4 bases from J, with 12 bases in between. This CDR3 region has 15 residues. Germline V gives CDR1 LNHNV, CDR2 YYDKDF (reference sequence). The CDR3 sequence: CATSRDRRRGETQYF. CDR3 DNA sequence: TGTGCCACCAGCAGAGATCGGAGGAGAGGAGAGACCCAGTACTTC. Filled out from reference TRBV15 and TRBJ2-5, the complete variable domain reads DAMVIQNPRYQVTQFGKPVTLSCSQTLNHNVMYWYQQKSSQAPKLLFHYYDKDFNNEADTPDNFQSRRPNTSFCFLDIRSPGLGDTAMYLCATSRDRRRGETQYFGPGTRLLVL.

The chain employs TRBV28 and TRBJ2-1; TRBD2 aligns across 7 bases. Trimming removed 3 bases from V and 7 bases from J; junction bases left unmatched: 12. Germline-derived CDR1 and CDR2 are MDHEN and SYDVKM. The CDR3 is 16 residues long. DNA for the CDR3: TGTGCCAGCAGTTTGGGAGTCGCTGCGGGGGATAATGAGCAGTTCTTC. Its protein is CASSLGVAAGDNEQFF.

CDR3 DNA sequence: TGTGCCAGCAGTGACAGGGCGGGTCAGCCCCAGCATTTT. Its protein product is CASSDRAGQPQHF. V is TRBV28 and J is TRBJ1-5; 7 bases map to TRBD1. After removal of 5 bases from V and 6 bases from J, the junction contained 4 bases not matched to a gene. The CDR3 covers 13 residues. Germline V gene data show CDR1 as MDHEN and CDR2 as SYDVKM.

This sequence joins TRBV2 and TRBJ2-2; maybe TRBD1 (5 bases). CDR1 SNHLY and CDR2 FYNNEI come from the germline V gene. There are 13 residues in the CDR3. The ends were cut back, 7 bases at V and 8 bases at J, with 14 bases in the middle. The CDR3 is CASKGSSFGELFF. The CDR3 region has the DNA TGTGCCAGCAAGGGGTCTTCGTTTGGGGAGCTGTTTTTT.

This clone was seen only a few times. The genes are TRBV19 and TRBJ2-7; 9 bases align to TRBD1. Trimming cost V 7 bases and J 2 bases; bases outside gene matches: 15. CDR1 and CDR2 (germline): LNHDA, SQIVND (reference sequence). The CDR3 runs to 17 residues. CDR3 DNA sequence: TGTGCCAGTACCCCGGGACAGGGAGGACGTCGGGCCTACGAGCAGTACTTC. Residues: CASTPGQGGRRAYEQYF.

The V gene is TRBV7-6, the J gene TRBJ2-7, with a tentative D call TRBD1 (5 bases). V lost 0 bases to trimming and J lost 5 bases, with 11 bases between them. The germline V gene encodes CDR1 SGHVS and CDR2 FNYEAQ. This CDR3 has 14 residues. CDR3 sequence: CASSLARQGHEQYF. CDR3 DNA: TGTGCCAGCAGCTTAGCACGGCAGGGCCACGAGCAGTACTTC.

The chain links TRBV2 to TRBJ2-7; no clear D gene. The CDR3 sequence is 16 residues long. V gave up 6 bases and J gave up 2 bases, with 20 bases separating them. Germline assignment: CDR1 SNHLY and CDR2 FYNNEI. CDR3: CASSAIGFGPTYEQYF. DNA for the CDR3: TGTGCCAGCAGCGCGATCGGGTTTGGTCCAACCTACGAGCAGTACTTC.

The rearrangement uses TRBV2 and TRBJ2-5; 9 bases agree with TRBD1. Germline CDR1 and CDR2: SNHLY and FYNNEI. The CDR3 has 12 residues. Trimming removed 6 bases from V and 4 bases from J; junction bases left unmatched: 0. The CDR3 here is CASRGQGETQYF. DNA for the CDR3: TGTGCCAGCAGGGGACAGGGAGAGACCCAGTACTTC.

The chain links TRBV28 to TRBJ2-5; D unresolved. The germline CDR1 and CDR2 sequences are MDHEN and SYDVKM. The length of the CDR3 is 13 residues. V dropped 4 bases and J dropped 0 bases, with 6 bases sitting between them. For the CDR3, the DNA is TGTGCCAGCAGTTATCTATACCAAGAGACCCAGTACTTC. This codes for CASSYLYQETQYF.

The chain uses TRBV21-1 and TRBJ2-2; the table's D call, TRBD1, was not checked against the DNA. TRBV21-1 counts as a pseudogene. The CDR3 runs 20 residues. CDR3 in DNA: TGTGCCAGCAAGGGACAGGGCAATTTGCGGAGCGGGGAGAACACCGGGGAGCTGTTTTTT. It yields the protein CASKGQGNLRSGENTGELFF.

The V gene is TRBV29-1, the J gene TRBJ1-2; 9 nucleotides match TRBD1. The CDR3 contains 14 residues. The trim removed 3 bases at V and 7 bases at J, leaving 9 bases unmatched. Per the germline V gene, CDR1 is SQVTM and CDR2 is ANQGSEA. The CDR3 sequence: CSVEAGQGLIGYTF. For the CDR3, the DNA is TGCAGCGTTGAGGCAGGACAGGGGCTTATTGGCTACACCTTC.

This chain uses TRBV4-3 with TRBJ1-2; 7 bases line up with TRBD1. CDR3 length equals 18 residues. The V gene's germline CDR1 is LGHNA and CDR2 YSLEER. Losses at the gene ends were 0 bases for V and 6 bases for J; bases not matched to a gene: 16. This CDR3 reads CASSQDLNRGDLFDGYTF. In DNA, the CDR3 is TGCGCCAGCAGCCAAGATCTGAACAGGGGCGACCTATTTGATGGCTACACCTTC.

The chain recombines TRBV7-2 with TRBJ2-5; the D gene is possibly TRBD2 (5 bases). V shed 5 bases and J shed 4 bases, with 11 bases lying between them. Germline CDR1 SGHTA, CDR2 FQGNSA. This CDR3 has 13 amino acids. The CDR3, as DNA: TGTGCCAGCAGCACGGGGATCGGAGAGACCCAGTACTTC. Its protein is CASSTGIGETQYF.

V usage is TRBV7-2 and J usage is TRBJ1-3, with a tentative D call TRBD1 (6 bases). The germline V and J ends were trimmed by 2 bases and 3 bases, with 11 bases remaining between them. Per germline, CDR1 SGHTA and CDR2 FQGNSA. This CDR3 comprises 15 residues. CDR3 bases: TGTGCCAGCAGCTTACGGCAGGGGAATGGAAACACCATATATTTT. It codes for CASSLRQGNGNTIYF.

J is TRBJ2-5 and V is TRBV19; 7 bases map to TRBD1. The J call may be in error: the DNA end matches TRBJ2-7 better. The CDR3 loop spans 16 amino acids. Germline CDR1 LNHDA, CDR2 SQIVND (reference sequence). CDR3 sequence (DNA): TGTGCCAGTAGTAACCACCCGACAGGGCGGTCCTACGAGCAGTACTTC. Protein: CASSNHPTGRSYEQYF.

V gene TRBV2 combines with J gene TRBJ2-3, with D possibly being TRBD1 (6 bases). V was cut by 9 bases and J by 10 bases, with 14 bases left in between. CDR1 and CDR2 (germline): SNHLY, FYNNEI. This CDR3 has 11 amino acids. The CDR3: CASNQGLPQYF. The CDR3 coding sequence is TGTGCCAGTAACCAGGGGTTGCCGCAGTATTTT.